This T cell receptor beta chain was observed in a study of molecular identifiers for immune sequencing clone quantification. Preparation methods for the bulk TCR libraries were those previously described, with listed TCR primers. TCRdb re-analysed the PCR reads in MiXCR, keeping a single row per CDR3 protein. The repertoire holds about 68,000 distinct CDR3 sequences, with around a sixth as singletons. This clonotype has a count of ten or more. Germline V gene data show CDR1 as PRHDT and CDR2 as FYEKMQ (reference sequence). V gave up 4 bases and J gave up 0 bases; unmatched junction bases: 12. The CDR3 is made up of 20 amino acids. As CD8+CD4-CCR7+CD45RA+ cells, naive CD8 T cells were sorted.

What was sequenced was naive CD8+ T cells from blood, with Jurkat cell RNA spiked in. Subset defined: FACS-sorted CD8+CD4-CCR7+CD45RA+ naive T cells. J is TRBJ2-7 and V is TRBV13, with TRBD2 matching over 16 bases. The receptor comes from a human donor in good health. Some libraries in this study had Jurkat cell RNA spiked in. CDR3 sequence (DNA): TGTGCCAGCAGCTCCGGGGGACTAGCGGGAGGGGTCCTTCGCTCCTACGAGCAGTACTTC. It specifies CASSSGGLAGGVLRSYEQYF.